This T cell receptor beta chain was recorded in a study of T cell responses to AZD1222 COVID-19 vaccine. TCRdb's copy holds only in-frame clones and misses some; the assay was immunoSEQ multiplex PCR. The sample yields about 100,000 clones, approximately 88% seen once. J was trimmed by 0 bases and V by 6 bases; bases with no gene match: 7. The CDR3 runs to 16 residues. Germline values: CDR1 MGHDK, CDR2 SYGVNS. The sequence derives from an adult in good health. The starting material was peripheral blood, obtained on day 0 of AZD1222 vaccination. This chain uses TRBV25-1 with TRBJ2-2, with 7 nucleotides matching TRBD1. CDR3 bases: TGTGCCAGCAGCCCTTTCAGGGGGACGAACACCGGGGAGCTGTTTTTT. Its translation: CASSPFRGTNTGELFF.